This T cell receptor beta chain was identified in a study of radiotherapy plus CTLA-4 blockade in lung cancer. Study information: Objective responses were seen in about a sixth of patients, disease control in more than 30%. Overall study findings and caveats: Interferon-beta, together with early blood T cell clone dynamics, reportedly best predicted response. TCR clones of tumor origin grew in blood after radiotherapy plus ipilimumab.

Sequenced by immunoSEQ multiplex PCR; TCRdb stores in-frame clones only, minus some. Here the sample spans approximately 46,000 clones, 85% being singletons. The CDR3 length is 14 residues. Deletions cut 5 bases from V and 2 bases from J, with 13 bases between. In germline, CDR1 is MDHEN, CDR2 SYDVKM. CTLA-4 blockade with ipilimumab, together with focal radiation, was given to patients with chemo-refractory metastatic non-small-cell lung cancer. Points on this clone: Antigen specificity is unknown.

Source: peripheral blood, taken from a patient treated with radiotherapy plus ipilimumab. The chain links TRBV28 to TRBJ2-7, with a tentative D call TRBD1 (6 bases). This sequence originates from a human donor with non-small cell lung cancer whose response to radiotherapy plus ipilimumab could not be evaluated. The CDR3 reads CASSRGWSAYEQYF. CDR3 DNA: TGTGCCAGCAGTAGGGGGTGGAGCGCCTACGAGCAGTACTTC.